These T cell receptor beta chains were read from a single sample in a study of blood T cell repertoires in COVID-19. Clones were sequenced by immunoSEQ multiplex PCR, and TCRdb holds only the in-frame ones, with some missing. This table has about 140,000 clones, about 90% appearing once. The sequenced material came from peripheral blood. The receptors originated from a man between 50 and 59 years old with active or convalescent COVID-19. The CDR3 runs from the conserved cysteine through the conserved F or W. A D gene is named only where the DNA matches it firmly. The size field is filled for only some rows; it gives once, few, many or a size class.

abundance,j_gene,d_gene,v_gene,CDR3aa,CDR3nt
-,TRBJ1-4,TRBD1,TRBV2,CASSGDRGGVEKLFF,TGTGCCAGCAGTGGCGACAGGGGGGGCGTTGAAAAACTGTTTTTT
-,TRBJ2-3,-,TRBV6-5,CASSVSGLTDTQYF,TGTGCCAGCAGCGTAAGTGGGCTCACAGATACGCAGTATTTT
-,TRBJ2-7,TRBD2,TRBV27,CASRPSLAASYEQYF,TGTGCCAGCAGGCCAAGTCTAGCGGCCTCCTACGAGCAGTACTTC
-,TRBJ2-3,TRBD2,TRBV7-2,CASSLRIMRGYTQYF,TGTGCCAGCAGCTTGCGCATAATGCGGGGGTATACGCAGTATTTT
-,TRBJ2-5,-,TRBV11-1,CASSLSFGGETQYF,TGTGCCAGCAGCTTATCCTTTGGGGGGGAGACCCAGTACTTC
-,TRBJ2-5,TRBD2,TRBV6-2/TRBV6-3,CASSYSTTSGPPLRKTQYF,TGTGCCAGCAGTTACTCGACCACTAGCGGGCCACCTCTCCGGAAGACCCAGTACTTC
-,TRBJ2-7,TRBD2,TRBV5-1,CASSPGTSSYEQYF,TGCGCCAGCAGCCCCGGGACTAGCTCCTACGAGCAGTACTTC
-,TRBJ2-5,TRBD1,TRBV7-9,CASSERQGQETQYF,TGTGCCAGCAGCGAGCGACAGGGCCAAGAGACCCAGTACTTC
-,TRBJ2-3,-,TRBV24-1,CATRMGGDTTDTQYF,TGTGCCACCAGGATGGGGGGGGACACCACAGATACGCAGTATTTT
-,TRBJ1-1,-,TRBV6-5,CASIRTGTSEAFF,TGTGCCAGCATCAGAACAGGGACCTCTGAAGCTTTCTTT
once,TRBJ2-7,TRBD2,TRBV10-3,CAISAGLAHNYEQYF,TGTGCCATCAGTGCCGGACTAGCGCACAACTACGAGCAGTACTTC
-,TRBJ2-5,TRBD1,TRBV5-1,CASSPGRTGGETQYF,TGCGCCAGCAGCCCGGGAAGGACAGGGGGAGAGACCCAGTACTTC